A selection of T cell receptor beta chains follows, all from one sample in a study of PD-1 blockade in classical Hodgkin lymphoma. Repertoires were generated with immunoSEQ multiplex PCR, while TCRdb's copy carries only in-frame clones and drops some. Of about 12,000 clones in the sample, 65% to 80% were seen once. Here the sequenced sample was CD8+ T cells from blood, taken at baseline. The receptors originated from a human donor with classical Hodgkin lymphoma. The CDR3 runs from the conserved cysteine through the conserved F or W. Fields, in order: J gene, V gene, clone size, D gene, CDR3 DNA, CDR3 protein. The D gene is left open where the match is weak. Only part of the rows carry a size: once, few, many, or a class if the clone is expanded.

>TRBJ2-5|TRBV4-3|.|TRBD2
TGCGCCAGCAGCCAAGGATTAGCGGGGGGCCGCCCCCAAGAGACCCAGTACTTC
CASSQGLAGGRPQETQYF
>TRBJ2-5|TRBV7-3|.|TRBD1
TGTGCCAGCAGCTTGGGACAGGGTCAGGTTGGAGAGACCCAGTACTTC
CASSLGQGQVGETQYF
>TRBJ1-2|TRBV19|.|TRBD1
TGTGCCAGTAGTATAGTAAACAGGGGCCCGAACTATGGCTACACCTTC
CASSIVNRGPNYGYTF
>TRBJ2-7|TRBV6-5|.|.
TGTGCCAGCAGTTACCGCACAGGGACCTACGAGCAGTACTTC
CASSYRTGTYEQYF
>TRBJ1-1|TRBV5-8|.|.
TGTGCCACCCACTTAACAGGGATATCTGAGGACACTGAAGCTTTCTTT
CATHLTGISEDTEAFF
>TRBJ2-3|TRBV9|.|.
TGTGCCAGCAGCGTAGGAGGAAGCACAGATACGCAGTATTTT
CASSVGGSTDTQYF
>TRBJ1-1|TRBV6-5|.|.
TGTGCCAGCAGTTGGAACCAGGGAAACACTGAAGCTTTCTTT
CASSWNQGNTEAFF
>TRBJ1-5|TRBV19|medium-sized|.
TGTGCCAGTAGTATCGACAGGCTGAGCAATCAGCCCCAGCATTTT
CASSIDRLSNQPQHF
>TRBJ2-7|TRBV28|once|.
TGTGCCAGCAGACCCCCAGGGAACCTTCCCTACGAGCAGTACTTC
CASRPPGNLPYEQYF
>TRBJ1-2|TRBV4-2|.|.
TGTGCCAGCAGCCAAGACCCAGGGGCTAACTATGGCTACACCTTC
CASSQDPGANYGYTF
>TRBJ1-5|TRBV16|.|TRBD1
TGTGCCAGCAGCCACCGGGACAGGGCACGGCCCCAGCATTTT
CASSHRDRARPQHF
>TRBJ2-1|TRBV9|.|TRBD2
TGTGCCAGCAGCGTAGGGGGACTAGGGAATGAGCAGTTCTTC
CASSVGGLGNEQFF
>TRBJ1-5|TRBV6-8|once|.
TGTGCCAGCAGTTATGTAGAGAGCAATCAGCCCCAGCATTTT
CASSYVESNQPQHF
>TRBJ1-2|TRBV14|few|TRBD1
TGTGCCAGCAGCCATGAGGGACAGGGGATCTATGGCTACACCTTC
CASSHEGQGIYGYTF
>TRBJ1-5|TRBV28|.|.
TGTGCCAGCAGTCCTGGGGGGGGCTTGAGCAATCAGCCCCAGCATTTT
CASSPGGGLSNQPQHF
>TRBJ2-7|TRBV7-2|.|TRBD1
TGTGCCAGCAGCATTCCCGGGACAGTCTACGAGCAGTACTTC
CASSIPGTVYEQYF
>TRBJ2-5|TRBV28|.|.
TGTGCCAGCAGCCCAAGAAGTTTTCGGGTACGGCAAGAGACCCAGTACTTC
CASSPRSFRVRQETQYF
>TRBJ2-7|TRBV7-6|.|TRBD1
TGTGCCAGCAGCTTGCCCAGGGGGACAGGCGAGTACGAGCAGTACTTC
CASSLPRGTGEYEQYF
>TRBJ2-7|TRBV6-1|.|TRBD1
TGTGCCAGCAGTGAAGTCTTAGGGGGACAGGGGCACGAGCAGTACTTC
CASSEVLGGQGHEQYF
>TRBJ1-2|TRBV21-1|.|.
TGTGCCAGCAGTGCCCTCCTTGGGGGGGCGGCGGGCTACACCTTC
CASSALLGGAAGYTF
>TRBJ2-7|TRBV4-3|once|TRBD2
TGCGCCAGCAGCCAAGCGCGGGGGACCTACGAGCAGTACTTC
CASSQARGTYEQYF
>TRBJ2-7|TRBV7-2|.|.
TGTGCCAGCAGCTTAGCTGTGGGGGGGCCGTACGAGCAGTACTTC
CASSLAVGGPYEQYF
>TRBJ2-7|TRBV5-4|.|.
TGTGCCAGCAGCCCGGGACCCGAATACGAGCAGTACTTC
CASSPGPEYEQYF
>TRBJ2-7|TRBV12-5|few|.
TGTGCTAGTGGTTTCCCCACAGGGTACGAGCAGTACTTC
CASGFPTGYEQYF
>TRBJ2-7|TRBV19|.|.
TGTGCCAGTAGTACAGGGGTAGGGTTCGAGCAGTACTTC
CASSTGVGFEQYF
>TRBJ2-2|TRBV19|.|TRBD2
TGTGCCAGTAGTTCTACGGGGGGGCTAAACACCGGGGAGCTGTTTTTT
CASSSTGGLNTGELFF
>TRBJ2-7|TRBV9|.|TRBD1
TGTGCCAGCAGCTCACATCGGACAGGGGTCCCCTACGAGCAGTACTTC
CASSSHRTGVPYEQYF
>TRBJ1-1|TRBV5-5|.|.
TGTGCCAGCAGCTGGGGGAGCGCCACTGAAGCTTTCTTT
CASSWGSATEAFF
>TRBJ1-1|TRBV30|large|.
TGTGCCTTGTCTCCGGGGAGCCCTGAAGCTTTCTTT
CALSPGSPEAFF
>TRBJ1-5|TRBV6-6|.|.
TGTGCCAGCAAACGGGGTGAGGGCAATCAGCCCCAGCATTTT
CASKRGEGNQPQHF
>TRBJ2-7|TRBV6-1|.|.
TGTGCCAGCAGTGAAGAAGGGGGAGGGCTCTCCTACGAGCAGTACTTC
CASSEEGGGLSYEQYF
>TRBJ2-2|TRBV27|.|.
TGTGCCAGCAGTAAATACTGGGTAAACACCGGGGAGCTGTTTTTT
CASSKYWVNTGELFF
>TRBJ2-7|TRBV5-1|.|.
TGCGCCAGCAGCTTGGCCGCCACCTACGAGCAGTACTTC
CASSLAATYEQYF
>TRBJ2-7|TRBV6-6|few|.
TGTGCCAGCAGCCCCGACGGAAACGAGCAGTACTTC
CASSPDGNEQYF
>TRBJ1-5|TRBV6-1|.|TRBD1
TGTGCCACCCGTGCCTTGACAGGGGGCAGTCAGCCCCAGCATTTT
CATRALTGGSQPQHF
>TRBJ2-3|TRBV6-4|.|TRBD2
TGTGCCAGCAGTGGGACTAGCGGGGGCACAGATACGCAGTATTTT
CASSGTSGGTDTQYF
>TRBJ1-6|TRBV7-6|.|.
TGTGCCAGCAGCTTAAATCCCCTCGTAAACTATAATTCACCCCTCCACTTT
CASSLNPLVNYNSPLHF
>TRBJ1-1|TRBV28|once|.
TGTGCCAGCAGTTTAAGGGTCACTGAAGCTTTCTTT
CASSLRVTEAFF
>TRBJ2-1|TRBV29-1|.|TRBD2
TGCAGCGTTGAAGGAGCGGGGGTCTACAATGAGCAGTTCTTC
CSVEGAGVYNEQFF
>TRBJ1-1|TRBV6-1|.|.
TGTGCCAGGAGTACAACAACTGAAGCTTTCTTT
CARSTTTEAFF
>TRBJ1-2|TRBV7-9|few|.
TGTGCCAGCAGCTTAGAAACAGGGAGCTATGGCTACACCTTC
CASSLETGSYGYTF
>TRBJ2-7|TRBV9|.|.
TGTGCCAGCAGCGTACAGGACGGTTTGTCCTACGAGCAGTACTTC
CASSVQDGLSYEQYF
>TRBJ2-3|TRBV11-2|once|.
TGTGCCAGCAGCTTCCGGCGGGAACAGTATTTT
CASSFRREQYF
>TRBJ2-7|TRBV2|.|.
TGTGCCAGCCTGCCTAAAGGGGGGGTCTTCTCCTACGAGCAGTACTTC
CASLPKGGVFSYEQYF
>TRBJ2-7|TRBV4-3|.|.
TGCGCCAGCAGCCAGGGGACACTTCGGGGGTACGAGCAGTACTTC
CASSQGTLRGYEQYF
>TRBJ2-5|TRBV5-6|.|.
TGTGCCAGCAGACACCAAGAGGGAATCCAAGAGACCCAGTACTTC
CASRHQEGIQETQYF
>TRBJ2-7|TRBV7-9|.|.
TGTGCCAGCAGCCCAGGTGGGGCATTCTACGAGCAGTACTTC
CASSPGGAFYEQYF